This T cell receptor beta chain was identified during a study of blood T cell repertoires in COVID-19. Study background: Sources were T cells, B-cell-depleted T cells, or PBMCs; the material itself was cDNA or gDNA.

Some clones are missing from TCRdb's copy, which holds only in-frame ones; the method was immunoSEQ multiplex PCR. The profile shows under 250,000 clones, over 80% of them singletons. This TCR was recovered from a woman aged 40-49 years who had been exposed to COVID-19. Material: PBMCs or T cells enriched from blood (not recorded which).

The CDR3 nucleotides are TGTGCCAGCAGTTTCCGGGCCCAGGGGACTAATTCACCCCTCCACTTT. It codes for CASSFRAQGTNSPLHF. J is TRBJ1-6 and V is TRBV27; TRBD1 is a possible D gene (6 bases). The germline V and J ends were trimmed by 3 bases and 6 bases, with 15 bases remaining between them. CDR1 and CDR2 (germline): MNHEY, SMNVEV (reference sequence). This CDR3 spans 16 amino acids.